What follows are 24 T cell receptor beta chains derived from one specimen sequenced in a study of cytomegalovirus exposure and HLA in healthy donors (dated by TCRdb to about 2017). The library was prepared using the immunoSEQ multiplex PCR assay. For the multiplex PCR, a mixture combining 60 forward primers for TCR Vbeta segments and 13 reverse primers for TCR Jbeta segments was used. Not all clones reach the TCRdb copy of this immuneACCESS table, which keeps in-frame sequences only. Checked studies attribute under half of the gap to unresolved V genes and leave the rest unexplained. The sample table shows over 100,000 clones, and around 80% are seen once. The ten largest account for over 1.2% of the sample. The sample taken for sequencing was PBMCs. The receptors were sampled from a female donor in good health and CMV-seronegative.

This clone showed up just once. V is TRBV19 and J is TRBJ1-4; D may be TRBD1 (6 bases). CDR3 length equals 16 residues. Per the germline V gene, CDR1 is LNHDA and CDR2 is SQIVND (reference sequence). Trimming shortened V by 2 bases and J by 6 bases, and 16 bases separated the two germline ends. This CDR3 reads CASSILRSGADEKLFF. CDR3 sequence (DNA): TGTGCCAGTAGTATATTAAGGTCAGGGGCGGATGAAAAACTGTTTTTT.

Details on this clone: The identical CDR3 is also encoded by other nucleotide sequences in the sample. The J gene is TRBJ1-4, the V gene TRBV25-1; maybe TRBD1 (6 bases). V gave up 7 bases and J gave up 3 bases, with 9 bases separating them. The length of the CDR3 is 13 residues. From germline, CDR1 is MGHDK and CDR2 SYGVNS. CDR3 in DNA: TGTGCCAGCACCAGGGGCTCTAATGAAAAACTGTTTTTT. Protein product: CASTRGSNEKLFF. Drawing the rest from reference TRBV25-1 and TRBJ1-4, the complete variable domain is EADIYQTPRYLVIGTGKKITLECSQTMGHDKMYWYQQDPGMELHLIHYSYGVNSTEKGDLSSESTVSRIRTEHFPLTLESARPSHTSQYLCASTRGSNEKLFFGSGTQLSVL.

This clone has just one count. V gene TRBV18 combines with J gene TRBJ2-7, with 12 nucleotides matching TRBD1. Germline V lookup: CDR1 KGHSH, CDR2 LQKENI. This CDR3 is built from 15 residues. V lost 2 bases, J lost 4 bases, and 3 bases stayed unmatched. CDR3 sequence reads: CASSPGTGGWYEQYF. CDR3 nucleotide sequence: TGTGCCAGCTCACCAGGGACAGGGGGCTGGTACGAGCAGTACTTC. The full variable domain, completed using reference TRBV18 and TRBJ2-7, is NAGVMQNPRHLVRRRGQEARLRCSPMKGHSHVYWYRQLPEEGLKFMVYLQKENIIDESGMPKERFSAEFPKEGPSILRIQQVVRGDSAAYFCASSPGTGGWYEQYFGPGTRLTVT.

J is TRBJ2-2 and V is TRBV5-1, with 8 bases that match TRBD2. CDR3 length: 17 residues. Germline V lookup: CDR1 SGHRS, CDR2 YFSETQ. The V and J ends lost 1 base and 4 bases, in that order; junction bases with no gene match: 9. As DNA, the CDR3 is TGCGCCAGCAGCTTGACTAGCGGTCCGGCCGGCACCGGGGAGCTGTTTTTT. Its protein product is CASSLTSGPAGTGELFF.

This CDR3 reads CASSRSTGDVETQYF. The CDR3 coding sequence is TGTGCCAGCTCACGTTCGACAGGGGATGTGGAGACCCAGTACTTC. The chain links TRBV18 to TRBJ2-5, with 8 bases matching TRBD1. The V gene end was trimmed by 4 bases and the J gene end by 5 bases; junction bases not matched to a gene: 9. Germline CDR1 is KGHSH and CDR2 is LQKENI. The CDR3 is 15 residues long.

The chain combines TRBV7-2 with TRBJ2-1; 8 nucleotides line up with TRBD2. V lost 5 bases, J lost 6 bases, and 9 bases stayed unmatched. The CDR3 is 15 amino acids. CDR1 is SGHTA and CDR2 is FQGNSA in the germline V gene. CDR3 DNA sequence: TGTGCCAGCAGCCCCCTGCAGCGGGAGTTCAATGAGCAGTTCTTC. As protein: CASSPLQREFNEQFF. The entire variable domain, with the rest obtained from reference TRBV7-2 and TRBJ2-1, is as follows: GAGVSQSPSNKVTEKGKDVELRCDPISGHTALYWYRQSLGQGLEFLIYFQGNSAPDKSGLPSDRFSAERTGGSVSTLTIQRTQQEDSAVYLCASSPLQREFNEQFFGPGTRLTVL.

V usage is TRBV5-1 and J usage is TRBJ2-6, with a weak D call TRBD1 (6 bases). Deletions cut 4 bases from V and 4 bases from J, with 12 bases between. Germline V lookup: CDR1 SGHRS, CDR2 YFSETQ. The CDR3 is 15 amino acids. The CDR3 nucleotides are TGCGCCAGCAGCCAAGGGGGATCCGGGGCCAACGTCCTGACTTTC. Its translation is CASSQGGSGANVLTF.

The CDR3 is CASIQYTTGNTIYF. The CDR3 nucleotides read TGTGCCAGCATTCAGTACACGACTGGAAACACCATATATTTT. V is TRBV6-1 and J is TRBJ1-3; no clear D gene. CDR3 length equals 14 residues. Germline V gene lookup returns CDR1 MNHNS and CDR2 SASEGT. Trimming pared 7 bases from V and 2 bases from J, leaving 12 bases between.

This chain connects TRBV28 to TRBJ2-3, with 8 bases fitting TRBD1. CDR1 and CDR2 from the germline V gene are MDHEN and SYDVKM. Unmatched junction bases numbered 0, after V lost 6 bases and J lost 1 base. CDR3 length: 13 residues. The DNA of the CDR3 is TGTGCCAGCAGGGGACAGGGCACAGATACGCAGTATTTT. Translated, it gives CASRGQGTDTQYF.

The rearrangement uses TRBV5-1 and TRBJ2-2; D is unresolved. The CDR3 is 14 residues long. Trimming shortened V by 0 bases and J by 2 bases, and 5 bases separated the two germline ends. Germline V CDR1 and CDR2: SGHRS, YFSETQ. This CDR3 is CASSLELNTGELFF. DNA for the CDR3: TGCGCCAGCAGCTTGGAACTCAACACCGGGGAGCTGTTTTTT.

This sequence joins TRBV2 and TRBJ2-7; 9 bases match TRBD2. There are 14 residues in the CDR3. Germline loops: CDR1 SNHLY, CDR2 FYNNEI. The ends lost 6 bases at V and 6 bases at J; junction bases unmatched: 9. CDR3 loop: CASSARTSEGEQYF. In nucleotides, the CDR3 is TGTGCCAGCAGCGCCCGGACTAGCGAAGGCGAGCAGTACTTC.

Turning to this clone: Other DNA variants within this sample encode the same CDR3. The V and J genes are TRBV10-3 and TRBJ1-5; D possibly corresponds to TRBD1 (5 bases). Per the germline V gene, CDR1 is ENHRY and CDR2 is SYGVKD. The CDR3 loop spans 16 amino acids. Between the trimmed V and J ends, which lost 0 bases and 8 bases, there was a span of 17 bases. The CDR3 here is CAISESGRGSGKPQHF. The CDR3, as DNA: TGTGCCATCAGTGAGTCAGGGAGGGGATCTGGGAAGCCCCAGCATTTT.

This clone was detected only a few times. The chain is built from TRBV5-5 and TRBJ1-5, with D unclear. This CDR3 is 17 amino acids long. From germline, CDR1 is SGHKS and CDR2 YYEKEE (reference sequence). Trimming pared 4 bases from V and 0 bases from J, leaving 17 bases between. The CDR3 sequence: CASSPTLRVYSNQPQHF. For the CDR3, the DNA is TGTGCCAGCAGCCCGACGTTGAGGGTTTATAGCAATCAGCCCCAGCATTTT.

In its sample, this clone was seen once. CDR3 in amino acids: CASSADRGGNGYTF. The CDR3 nucleotides read TGTGCCAGCAGCGCCGACAGGGGTGGGAATGGCTACACCTTC. The chain has TRBV9 and TRBJ1-2; 8 bases align to TRBD1. Germline V CDR1 and CDR2: SGDLS, YYNGEE. Germline trimming cut 3 bases from V and 6 bases from J; bases unmatched to any gene: 7. This CDR3 is built from 14 residues.

The chain is built from TRBV30 and TRBJ2-3; D is possibly TRBD2 (6 bases). The CDR3 length is 10 residues. From germline, CDR1 is GTSNPN and CDR2 SVGIG (reference sequence). Trimming stripped 5 bases from V and 6 bases from J, with 6 bases between. The CDR3 spells CAWGRDTQYF. Written as DNA, the CDR3 is TGTGCCTGGGGGAGGGATACGCAGTATTTT.

The rearrangement joins TRBV7-9 to TRBJ2-5; D not certain. The DNA end lines up better with TRBJ2-7; the J call may be wrong. The germline CDR1 and CDR2 sequences are SEHNR and FQNEAQ (reference sequence). The CDR3 loop spans 14 amino acids. Written as DNA, the CDR3 is TGTGCCAGCAGCTTAGGATTGTACAGTCCCGAGCAGTACTTC. Translated, it gives CASSLGLYSPEQYF.

This chain connects TRBV5-4 to TRBJ2-4; 8 bases align to TRBD2. CDR3 length: 14 residues. Germline trimming cut 8 bases from V and 0 bases from J; bases unmatched to any gene: 4. CDR1 SGHNT and CDR2 YYREEE come from the germline V gene (reference sequence). In DNA, the CDR3 is TGTGCCAGTTCGGGGGGGCTAGCCAAAAACATTCAGTACTTC. It translates to CASSGGLAKNIQYF.

This chain uses TRBV6-6 with TRBJ1-2, with 7 bases that match TRBD1. Trimming cost V 5 bases and J 5 bases; bases outside gene matches: 5. Germline V gene sequence: CDR1 MNHNY, CDR2 SVGAGI (reference sequence). CDR3 length: 13 amino acids. The CDR3 sequence is CASSTQGRYGYTF. For the CDR3, the DNA is TGTGCCAGCAGTACACAGGGGCGGTATGGCTACACCTTC.

The gene calls are TRBV4-1 and TRBJ2-7; TRBD2 matches 9 bases. CDR3 length equals 16 residues. V gave up 0 bases and J gave up 2 bases; unmatched junction bases: 5. In germline, CDR1 is MGHRA, CDR2 YSYEKL. The CDR3 region is CASSQDSASGTYEQYF. CDR3 bases: TGCGCCAGCAGCCAAGATTCGGCTAGCGGGACCTACGAGCAGTACTTC.

This chain joins TRBV4-1 and TRBJ2-7, with 8 bases identical to TRBD2. The CDR3 covers 15 residues. Germline V gives CDR1 MGHRA, CDR2 YSYEKL. V gave up 0 bases and J gave up 3 bases; unmatched junction bases: 4. The CDR3 bases are TGCGCCAGCAGCCAAGAGGGGGCGGGAGGCTACGAGCAGTACTTC. It is translated as CASSQEGAGGYEQYF.

This clone appeared a few times. This sequence joins TRBV19 and TRBJ1-1; 7 positions match TRBD1. Germline V gene data show CDR1 as LNHDA and CDR2 as SQIVND (reference sequence). Trimming cost V 4 bases and J 3 bases; bases outside gene matches: 5. The CDR3 loop spans 14 amino acids. CDR3 loop: CASSKTGLDTEAFF. Written as DNA, the CDR3 is TGTGCCAGTAGTAAGACAGGGTTGGACACTGAAGCTTTCTTT.

The rearrangement uses TRBV7-2 and TRBJ1-1; a possible D gene is TRBD1 (6 bases). Trimming cost V 0 bases and J 1 base, with 9 bases left between them. Per germline, CDR1 SGHTA and CDR2 FQGNSA. This CDR3 comprises 15 residues. Written as DNA, the CDR3 is TGTGCCAGCAGCTTAGCCTCGACAGGGAACACTGAAGCTTTCTTT. The encoded protein is CASSLASTGNTEAFF.

The chain recombines TRBV16 with TRBJ1-2; 7 nucleotides match TRBD1. The CDR3 length is 14 residues. After removal of 0 bases from V and 7 bases from J, the junction contained 5 bases not matched to a gene. Germline-derived CDR1 and CDR2 are KGHSY and FQNENV. The CDR3 is CASSQSAGGPGYTF. CDR3 in DNA: TGTGCCAGCAGCCAATCCGCAGGGGGGCCTGGCTACACCTTC.

This clone came up once. The CDR3 spells CASSLVSSYNSPLHF. As DNA, the CDR3 is TGTGCCAGCAGCCTCGTGAGCTCCTATAATTCACCCCTCCACTTT. The gene calls are TRBV27 and TRBJ1-6; no reliable D call. The CDR3 is made up of 15 amino acids. CDR1 and CDR2 from the germline V gene are MNHEY and SMNVEV (reference sequence). Trimming shortened V by 6 bases and J by 0 bases, and 9 bases separated the two germline ends.